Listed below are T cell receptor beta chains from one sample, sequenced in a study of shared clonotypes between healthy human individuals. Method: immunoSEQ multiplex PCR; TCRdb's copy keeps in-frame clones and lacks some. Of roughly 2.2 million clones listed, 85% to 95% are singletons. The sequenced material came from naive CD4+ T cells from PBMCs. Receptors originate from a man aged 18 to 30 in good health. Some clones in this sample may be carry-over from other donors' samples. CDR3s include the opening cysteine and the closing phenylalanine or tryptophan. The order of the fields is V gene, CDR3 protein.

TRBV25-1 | CASSPFVTSTDTQYF
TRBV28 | CASSPLGQGGNYGYTF
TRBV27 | CASSVRRSNQPQHF
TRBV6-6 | CASSLEGGETQYF
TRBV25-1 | CASSPRGGLGDTQYF
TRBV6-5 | CASRRGNEKLFF
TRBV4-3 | CASSRVGLAANEQFF
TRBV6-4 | CASKVEGRTEAFF
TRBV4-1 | CASSQTDRVGYEQYF
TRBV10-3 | CATKDRENTEAFF
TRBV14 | CASSQVAGHDTGELFF
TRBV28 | CASRPTGRTDTQYF
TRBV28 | CASSPLGSGDTGELFF
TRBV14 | CASSQTPGQGDNTEAFF
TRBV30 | CAWSVGQGWNQPQHF
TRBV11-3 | CASSTNTGANTQYF
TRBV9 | CASSVGERDHPYEQYF
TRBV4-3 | CASSQDRGGRRADTQYF
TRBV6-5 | CASSYRSGYYEQYF
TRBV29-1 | CSVEEFVRKTEAFF
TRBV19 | CASRLQGLNQPQHF
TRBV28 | CASSYPPVYGYTF
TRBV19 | CASSTLAGLREQFF
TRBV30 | CAWSVGLAEETQYF